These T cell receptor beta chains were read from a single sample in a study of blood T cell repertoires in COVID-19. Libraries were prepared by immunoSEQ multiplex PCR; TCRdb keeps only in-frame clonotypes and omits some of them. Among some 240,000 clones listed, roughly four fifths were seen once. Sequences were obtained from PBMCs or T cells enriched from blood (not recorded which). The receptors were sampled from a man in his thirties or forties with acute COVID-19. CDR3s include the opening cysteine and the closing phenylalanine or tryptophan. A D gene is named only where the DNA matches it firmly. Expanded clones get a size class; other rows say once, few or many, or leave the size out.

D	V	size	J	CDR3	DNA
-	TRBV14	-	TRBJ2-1	CASSQARVDEQFF	TGTGCCAGCAGCCAAGCTCGGGTCGATGAGCAGTTCTTC
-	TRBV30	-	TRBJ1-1	CAWNKQGYTEAFF	TGTGCCTGGAATAAACAGGGCTACACTGAAGCTTTCTTT
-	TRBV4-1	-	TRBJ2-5	CASSQEGARVPQYF	TGCGCCAGCAGCCAAGAGGGGGCGAGGGTTCCCCAGTACTTC
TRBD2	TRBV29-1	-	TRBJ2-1	CSVVTSAYNEQFF	TGCAGCGTTGTTACTAGCGCCTACAATGAGCAGTTCTTC
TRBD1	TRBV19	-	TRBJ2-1	CASKRTGVFDEQFF	TGTGCCAGCAAACGGACAGGGGTCTTTGATGAGCAGTTCTTC
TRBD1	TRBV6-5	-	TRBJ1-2	CASSLDRFQYGYTF	TGTGCCAGCAGCCTGGACAGGTTCCAATATGGCTACACCTTC
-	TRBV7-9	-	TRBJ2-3	CASSFGGQITDTQYF	TGTGCCAGCAGTTTTGGGGGACAAATCACAGATACGCAGTATTTT
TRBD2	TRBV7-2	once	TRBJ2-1	CASSSVGGRAYNEQFF	TGTGCCAGCAGCTCCGTTGGCGGGAGGGCTTACAATGAGCAGTTCTTC
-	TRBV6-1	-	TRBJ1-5	CASSETMGGSNQPQHF	TGTGCCAGCAGTGAAACGATGGGGGGAAGCAATCAGCCCCAGCATTTT
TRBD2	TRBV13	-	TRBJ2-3	CASSFEGLAGGADTQYF	TGTGCCAGCAGCTTCGAGGGACTAGCGGGGGGGGCAGATACGCAGTATTTT
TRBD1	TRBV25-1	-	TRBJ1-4	CASSAPGTAEKLFF	TGTGCCAGCAGTGCACCCGGGACAGCTGAAAAACTGTTTTTT
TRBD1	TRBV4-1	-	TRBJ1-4	CASSFRTGEVEKLFF	TGCGCCAGCAGCTTCCGGACAGGGGAGGTAGAAAAACTGTTTTTT
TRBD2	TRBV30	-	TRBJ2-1	CAWSVGTASGREFF	TGTGCCTGGAGTGTAGGGACTGCTAGCGGGAGAGAGTTCTTC
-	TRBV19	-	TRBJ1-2	CASRVRDNYGYTF	TGTGCCAGTAGGGTCCGCGATAACTATGGCTACACCTTC
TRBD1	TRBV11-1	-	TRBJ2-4	CASSPTGEGSKNIQYF	TGTGCCAGCAGCCCTACAGGGGAAGGGTCCAAAAACATTCAGTACTTC
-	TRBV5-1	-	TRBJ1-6	CASARGGSYNSPLHF	TGCGCCAGCGCCAGGGGTGGCTCCTATAATTCACCCCTCCACTTT
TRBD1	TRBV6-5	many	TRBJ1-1	CASSPEGTGGPFF	TGTGCCAGCAGCCCCGAAGGGACAGGGGGGCCTTTCTTT
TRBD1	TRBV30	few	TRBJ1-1	CAWSVLRGSVWTNTEAFF	TGTGCCTGGAGTGTACTCAGGGGGAGTGTCTGGACGAACACTGAAGCTTTCTTT
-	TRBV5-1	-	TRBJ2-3	CASSVSGGTQYF	TGCGCCAGCAGCGTCTCAGGAGGTACGCAGTATTTT
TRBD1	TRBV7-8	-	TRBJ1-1	CASSLKEGATEAFF	TGTGCCAGCAGCTTAAAGGAGGGGGCCACTGAAGCTTTCTTT
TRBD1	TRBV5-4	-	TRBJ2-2	CAIAESGGQGGTGELFF	TGTGCCATTGCGGAGTCGGGCGGACAGGGGGGGACCGGGGAGCTGTTTTTT
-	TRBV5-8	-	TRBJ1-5	CASSDSGDNQPQHF	TGTGCCAGCAGCGACTCCGGTGACAATCAGCCCCAGCATTTT
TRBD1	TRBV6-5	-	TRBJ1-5	CASSYSGTARQPQHF	TGTGCCAGCAGTTACTCCGGGACAGCTCGTCAGCCCCAGCATTTT
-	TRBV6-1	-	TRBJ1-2	CASSENRLDGYTF	TGTGCCAGCAGTGAAAATAGACTGGATGGCTACACCTTC
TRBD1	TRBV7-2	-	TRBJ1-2	CASSLQTGGKVEGYTF	TGTGCCAGCAGCTTACAAACAGGGGGCAAGGTAGAGGGCTACACCTTC
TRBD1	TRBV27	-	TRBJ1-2	CASSTRTGGNYGYTF	TGTGCCAGCAGTACCCGGACAGGGGGGAACTATGGCTACACCTTC
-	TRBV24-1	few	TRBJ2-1	CATSDPPRGYNEQFF	TGTGCCACCAGTGACCCACCCCGGGGATACAATGAGCAGTTCTTC
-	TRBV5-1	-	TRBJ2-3	CASSFPETTDTQYF	TGTGCCAGCAGCTTTCCGGAGACGACAGATACGCAGTATTTT
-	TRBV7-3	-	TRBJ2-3	CASSSRPGMSTDTQYF	TGTGCCAGCAGCTCCCGACCAGGGATGTCCACAGATACGCAGTATTTT
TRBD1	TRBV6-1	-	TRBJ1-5	CASSFVPTGDQPQHF	TGTGCCAGCAGTTTCGTCCCCACAGGGGATCAGCCCCAGCATTTT
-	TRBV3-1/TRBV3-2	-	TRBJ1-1	CASTVPGNTEAFF	TGTGCCAGCACCGTACCAGGGAACACTGAAGCTTTCTTT